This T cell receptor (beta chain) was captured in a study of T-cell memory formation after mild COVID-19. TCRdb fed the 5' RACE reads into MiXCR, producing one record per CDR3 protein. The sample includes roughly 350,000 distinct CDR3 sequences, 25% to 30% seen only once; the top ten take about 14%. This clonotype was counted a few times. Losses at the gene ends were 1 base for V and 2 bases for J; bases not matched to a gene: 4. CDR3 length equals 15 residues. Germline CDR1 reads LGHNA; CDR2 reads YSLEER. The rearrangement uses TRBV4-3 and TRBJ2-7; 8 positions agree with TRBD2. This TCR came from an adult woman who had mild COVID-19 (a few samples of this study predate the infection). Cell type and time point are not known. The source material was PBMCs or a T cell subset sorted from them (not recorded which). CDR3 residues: CASSQGVAGPYEQYF. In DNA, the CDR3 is TGCGCCAGCAGCCAAGGAGTAGCGGGGCCCTACGAGCAGTACTTC.